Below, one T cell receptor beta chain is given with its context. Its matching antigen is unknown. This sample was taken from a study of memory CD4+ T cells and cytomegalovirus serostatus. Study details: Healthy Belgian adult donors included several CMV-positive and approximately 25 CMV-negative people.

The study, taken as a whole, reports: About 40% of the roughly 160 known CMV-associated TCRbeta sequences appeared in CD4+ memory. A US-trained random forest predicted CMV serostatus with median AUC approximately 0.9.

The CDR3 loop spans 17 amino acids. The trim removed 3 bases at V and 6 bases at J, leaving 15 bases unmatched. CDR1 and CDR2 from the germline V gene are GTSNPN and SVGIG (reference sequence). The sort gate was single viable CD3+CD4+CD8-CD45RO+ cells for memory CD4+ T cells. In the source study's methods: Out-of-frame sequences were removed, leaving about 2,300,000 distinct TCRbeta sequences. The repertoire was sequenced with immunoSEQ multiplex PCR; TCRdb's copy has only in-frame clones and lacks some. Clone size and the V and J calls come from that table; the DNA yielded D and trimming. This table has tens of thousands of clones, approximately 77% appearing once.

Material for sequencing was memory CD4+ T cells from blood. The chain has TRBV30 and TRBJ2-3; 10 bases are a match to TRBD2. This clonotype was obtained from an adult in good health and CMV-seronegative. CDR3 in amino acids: CAWRGSWASGSADTQYF. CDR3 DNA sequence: TGTGCCTGGAGAGGTTCCTGGGCTAGCGGGAGTGCGGATACGCAGTATTTT.